Listed here is a single T cell receptor (beta chain). Antigen specificity is unknown. Primers: 60 Vbeta forward and 13 Jbeta reverse. TCRdb's copy holds only in-frame clones and misses some; the assay was immunoSEQ multiplex PCR. The repertoire holds under 150,000 clones, with over 70% as singletons. The record originates from a study of cytomegalovirus exposure and HLA in healthy donors. Study results and caveats: In most subjects, TCR beta sequences reportedly gave accurate predictions of HLA-A and HLA-B alleles.

The donors (healthy individuals) were bone marrow donors. The receptor comes from a male donor in good health and CMV-seronegative. What was sequenced was PBMCs.

CDR3 bases: TGTGCCAGCACCCGGACTAGCGGCTACCACAATGAGCAGTTCTTC. This encodes CASTRTSGYHNEQFF. The genes are TRBV6-1 and TRBJ2-1, with 10 bases aligning to TRBD2. Germline V gene lookup returns CDR1 MNHNS and CDR2 SASEGT. The CDR3 length is 15 residues. V gave up 7 bases and J gave up 5 bases; unmatched junction bases: 8.